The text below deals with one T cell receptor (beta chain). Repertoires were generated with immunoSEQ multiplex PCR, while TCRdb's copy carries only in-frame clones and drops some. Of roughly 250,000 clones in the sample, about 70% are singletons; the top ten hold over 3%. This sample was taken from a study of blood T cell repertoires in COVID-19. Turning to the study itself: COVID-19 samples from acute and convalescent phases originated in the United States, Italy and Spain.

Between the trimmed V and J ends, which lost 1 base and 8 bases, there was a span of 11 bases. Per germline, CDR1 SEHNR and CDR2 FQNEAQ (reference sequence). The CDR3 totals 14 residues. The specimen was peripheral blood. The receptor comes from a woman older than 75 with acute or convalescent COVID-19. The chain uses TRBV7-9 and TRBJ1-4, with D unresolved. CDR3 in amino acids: CASSLGVVREKLFF. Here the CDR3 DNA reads TGTGCCAGCAGCTTAGGAGTGGTGAGGGAAAAACTGTTTTTT.